The sequence of this T cell receptor beta chain was determined in a study of T and B cells in COVID-19 patients. Overall study: Comorbidities linked to unfavorable COVID-19 outcome were present in about 90% of the 20 active-infection patients. Study-level points and caveats: Of roughly 2,000 TCR clusters found only in the recovered cohort, fewer than 35 had low generation probability.

BIOMED2 TRB-A/B primer pools were used in multiplex TRB PCR. TCRdb reprocessed the multiplex PCR reads via MiXCR and lists one record per CDR3 protein. The profile shows roughly 9,600 distinct CDR3 sequences, about 40% of them singletons. This clonotype was recorded a few times. The target antigen is unknown. Germline-derived CDR1 and CDR2 are LNHDA and SQIVND (reference sequence). After removal of 4 bases from V and 8 bases from J, the junction contained 12 bases not matched to a gene. The CDR3 spans 15 residues. Each TRB amplification used roughly 230-550 ng of genomic DNA from blood. The clonotype originates from a human donor with active COVID-19. The material sequenced was blood. The V gene is TRBV19, the J gene TRBJ1-2; 8 bases align to TRBD1. CDR3 region: CASSTKDRVSGGYTF. CDR3 bases: TGTGCCAGTAGTACCAAGGACAGGGTTTCAGGGGGCTACACCTTC.